Following are 8 T cell receptor beta chains from one sample sequenced in a study of technical replicates of blood from a few donors. Sequencing used immunoSEQ multiplex PCR; TCRdb keeps in-frame clones, though not all of them. This repertoire shows nearly 90,000 clones, around 95% found once; its top ten account for roughly 0.34%. Specimen: T cells isolated from PBMCs. Every receptor here comes from a human donor in good health.

The CDR3 bases are TGTGCCAGCAGTCTGTTTGCGGGAAACCAGCCCCAGCATTTT. Translating gives CASSLFAGNQPQHF. The V and J genes are TRBV27 and TRBJ1-5, with no clear D. Per germline, CDR1 MNHEY and CDR2 SMNVEV (reference sequence). This CDR3 contains 14 residues. The V gene lost 5 bases and the J gene lost 7 bases, with 15 bases spanning the gap.

The V gene is TRBV4-2, the J gene TRBJ2-2; D perhaps matches TRBD1 (6 bases). Per germline, CDR1 LGHNA and CDR2 YNFKEQ. Between the trimmed V and J ends, which lost 5 bases and 5 bases, there was a span of 12 bases. There are 14 residues in the CDR3. CDR3 sequence (DNA): TGTGCCAGCAGCGGGGGCTGGGGAACCGGGGAGCTGTTTTTT. As protein: CASSGGWGTGELFF.

The chain recombines TRBV19 with TRBJ2-2; D is ambiguous. Germline CDR1 and CDR2: LNHDA and SQIVND (reference sequence). V was shortened by 5 bases and J by 8 bases, with 9 bases between the two germline ends. The CDR3 consists of 12 residues. CDR3 nucleotide sequence: TGTGCCAGTAGTCACGACTTGGGGGAGCTGTTTTTT. This sequence encodes CASSHDLGELFF.

The chain uses TRBV10-3 and TRBJ2-1, with TRBD2 as a possible D gene (6 bases). Between the trimmed V and J ends, which lost 2 bases and 10 bases, there was a span of 9 bases. CDR3 length: 12 residues. CDR1 and CDR2 from the germline V gene are ENHRY and SYGVKD. The CDR3 bases are TGTGCCATCAGTGAGGAAGGACTAGAGCAGTTCTTC. Translating it yields CAISEEGLEQFF.

This clone was recorded only once. CDR3 protein: CAWSGTMLYATNEKLFF. The CDR3 region has the DNA TGTGCCTGGAGTGGGACTATGCTATATGCAACTAATGAAAAACTGTTTTTT. The genes are TRBV30 and TRBJ1-4; D gene unclear. V was cut by 1 base and J by 0 bases, with 15 bases left in between. This CDR3 spans 17 amino acids. CDR1 and CDR2 (germline): GTSNPN, SVGIG (reference sequence).

The chain recombines TRBV10-3 with TRBJ2-6, with D uncertain. Trimming removed 4 bases from V and 0 bases from J, with 10 bases in between. Per the germline V gene, CDR1 is ENHRY and CDR2 is SYGVKD. This CDR3 region has 16 residues. The CDR3 DNA is TGTGCCATCAGTGTGGCGGTACCCTCTGGGGCCAACGTCCTGACTTTC. Its protein is CAISVAVPSGANVLTF.

The chain recombines TRBV11-2 with TRBJ2-1; 7 bases fit TRBD2. V dropped 1 base and J dropped 8; count of bases not matched to a gene: 5. The CDR3 is made up of 14 amino acids. The germline V gene has CDR1 SGHAT and CDR2 FQNNGV. The CDR3 loop reads CASSLATSLDEQFF. Here the CDR3 DNA reads TGTGCCAGCAGCTTAGCGACTAGCCTCGATGAGCAGTTCTTC. The full variable domain, completed using reference TRBV11-2 and TRBJ2-1, is EAGVAQSPRYKIIEKRQSVAFWCNPISGHATLYWYQQILGQGPKLLIQFQNNGVVDDSQLPKDRFSAERLKGVDSTLKIQPAKLEDSAVYLCASSLATSLDEQFFGPGTRLTVL.

V and J are TRBV30 and TRBJ2-7, with 7 bases fitting TRBD2. CDR1 is GTSNPN and CDR2 is SVGIG in the germline V gene (reference sequence). The junction had 1 base not matched to a gene; V was cut back by 2 bases and J by 0 bases. This CDR3 comprises 13 residues. DNA for the CDR3: TGTGCCTGGAGTCCGGGAGGCTCCTACGAGCAGTACTTC. Translated, it gives CAWSPGGSYEQYF. The full variable domain, in which reference TRBV30 and TRBJ2-7 provide the parts outside the CDR3, is SQTIHQWPATLVQPVGSPLSLECTVEGTSNPNLYWYRQAAGRGLQLLFYSVGIGQISSEVPQNLSASRPQDRQFILSSKKLLLSDSGFYLCAWSPGGSYEQYFGPGTRLTVT.